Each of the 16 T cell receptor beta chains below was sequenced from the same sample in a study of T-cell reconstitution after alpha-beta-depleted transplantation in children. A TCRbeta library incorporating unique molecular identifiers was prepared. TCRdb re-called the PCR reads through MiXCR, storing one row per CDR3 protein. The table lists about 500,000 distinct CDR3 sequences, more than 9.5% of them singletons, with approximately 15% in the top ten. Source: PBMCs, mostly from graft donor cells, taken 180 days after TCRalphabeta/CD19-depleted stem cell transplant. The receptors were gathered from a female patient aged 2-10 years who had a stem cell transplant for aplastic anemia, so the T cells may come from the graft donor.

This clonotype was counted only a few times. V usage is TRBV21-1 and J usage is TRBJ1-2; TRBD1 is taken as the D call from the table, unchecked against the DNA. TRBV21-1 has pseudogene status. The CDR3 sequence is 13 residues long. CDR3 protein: CASSKGDGYGYTF. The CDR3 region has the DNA TGTGCCAGCAGCAAAGGGGACGGCTATGGCTACACCTTC.

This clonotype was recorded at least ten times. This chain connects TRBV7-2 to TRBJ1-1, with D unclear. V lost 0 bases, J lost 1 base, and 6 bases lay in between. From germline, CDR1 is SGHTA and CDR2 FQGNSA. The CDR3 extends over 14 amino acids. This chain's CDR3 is CASSLAPGNTEAFF. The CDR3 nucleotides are TGTGCCAGCAGCTTAGCTCCAGGGAACACTGAAGCTTTCTTT. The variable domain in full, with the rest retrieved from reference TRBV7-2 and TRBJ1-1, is GAGVSQSPSNKVTEKGKDVELRCDPISGHTALYWYRQSLGQGLEFLIYFQGNSAPDKSGLPSDRFSAERTGGSVSTLTIQRTQQEDSAVYLCASSLAPGNTEAFFGQGTRLTVV.

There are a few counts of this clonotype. The CDR3 loop is CASSSGTARNTEAFF. CDR3 bases: TGTGCCAGCAGTTCCGGGACAGCGAGGAACACTGAAGCTTTCTTT. The rearrangement links TRBV25-1 to TRBJ1-1; 7 bases are shared with TRBD1. CDR3 length: 15 residues. With 5 bases clipped from V and 1 base from J, the junction kept 7 bases outside the gene matches. Per germline, CDR1 MGHDK and CDR2 SYGVNS.

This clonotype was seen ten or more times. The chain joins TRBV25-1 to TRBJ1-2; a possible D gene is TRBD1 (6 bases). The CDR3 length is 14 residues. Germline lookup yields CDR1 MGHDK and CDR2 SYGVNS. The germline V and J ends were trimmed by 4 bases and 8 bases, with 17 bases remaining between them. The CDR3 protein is CASSAPLQGRGYTF. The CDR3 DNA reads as TGTGCCAGCAGTGCTCCCCTGCAGGGGCGCGGCTACACCTTC.

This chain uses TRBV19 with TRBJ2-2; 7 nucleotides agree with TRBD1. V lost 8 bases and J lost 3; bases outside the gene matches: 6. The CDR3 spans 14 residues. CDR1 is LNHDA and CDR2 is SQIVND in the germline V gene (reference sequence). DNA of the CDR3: TGTGCCAGTGACAGGGCTCATCACACCGGGGAGCTGTTTTTT. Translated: CASDRAHHTGELFF.

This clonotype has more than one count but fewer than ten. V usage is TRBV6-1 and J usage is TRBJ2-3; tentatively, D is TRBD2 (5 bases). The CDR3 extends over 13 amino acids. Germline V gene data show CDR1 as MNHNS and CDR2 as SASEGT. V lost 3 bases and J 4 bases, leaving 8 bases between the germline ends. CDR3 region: CASSEEAADTQYF. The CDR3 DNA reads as TGTGCCAGCAGTGAGGAAGCGGCAGATACGCAGTATTTT.

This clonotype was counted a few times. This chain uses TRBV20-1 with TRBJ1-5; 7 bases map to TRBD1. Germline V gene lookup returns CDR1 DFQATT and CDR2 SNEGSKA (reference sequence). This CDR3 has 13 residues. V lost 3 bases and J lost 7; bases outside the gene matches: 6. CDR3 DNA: TGCAGTGCTAGCTCTGACAGGGACCAGCCCCAGCATTTT. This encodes CSASSDRDQPQHF.

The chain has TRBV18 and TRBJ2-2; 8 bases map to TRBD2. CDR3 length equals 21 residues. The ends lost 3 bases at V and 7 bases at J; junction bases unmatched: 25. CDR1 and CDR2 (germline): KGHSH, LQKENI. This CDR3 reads CASSPPSGGPKQLSFGGELFF. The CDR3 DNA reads TGTGCCAGCTCACCGCCATCGGGAGGGCCGAAGCAACTCTCTTTCGGCGGGGAGCTGTTTTTT.

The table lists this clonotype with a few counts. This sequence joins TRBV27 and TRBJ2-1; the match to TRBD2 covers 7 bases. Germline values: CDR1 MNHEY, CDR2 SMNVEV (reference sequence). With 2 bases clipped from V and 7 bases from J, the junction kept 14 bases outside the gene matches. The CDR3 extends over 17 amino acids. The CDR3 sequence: CASSLPGLPLFGNEQFF. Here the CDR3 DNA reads TGTGCCAGCAGTTTACCGGGACTACCGCTCTTCGGGAATGAGCAGTTCTTC.

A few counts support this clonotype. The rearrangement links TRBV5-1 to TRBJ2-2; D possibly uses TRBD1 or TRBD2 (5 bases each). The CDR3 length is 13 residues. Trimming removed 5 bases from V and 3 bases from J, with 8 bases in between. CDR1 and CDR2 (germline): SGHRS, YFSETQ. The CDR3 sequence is CASRGVDTGELFF. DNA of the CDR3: TGCGCCAGCAGGGGGGTAGACACCGGGGAGCTGTTTTTT.

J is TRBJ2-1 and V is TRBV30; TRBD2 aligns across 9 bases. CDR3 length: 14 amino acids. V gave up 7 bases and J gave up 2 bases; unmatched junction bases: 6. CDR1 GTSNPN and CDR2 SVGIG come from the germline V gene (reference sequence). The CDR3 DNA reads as TGTGCCTCCTGGCGGGAGGGCCCCTACAATGAGCAGTTCTTC. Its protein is CASWREGPYNEQFF.

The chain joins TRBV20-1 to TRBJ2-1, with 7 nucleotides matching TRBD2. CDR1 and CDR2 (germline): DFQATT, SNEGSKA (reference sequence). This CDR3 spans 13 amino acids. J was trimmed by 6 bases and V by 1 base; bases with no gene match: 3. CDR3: CSARGLARNEQFF. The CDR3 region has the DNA TGCAGTGCTAGAGGACTAGCACGCAATGAGCAGTTCTTC.

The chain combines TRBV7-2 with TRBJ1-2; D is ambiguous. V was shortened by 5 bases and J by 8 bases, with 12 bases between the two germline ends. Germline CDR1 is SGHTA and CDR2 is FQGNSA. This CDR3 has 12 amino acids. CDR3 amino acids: CASSRPGWGYTF. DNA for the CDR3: TGTGCCAGCAGCCGACCAGGTTGGGGCTACACCTTC. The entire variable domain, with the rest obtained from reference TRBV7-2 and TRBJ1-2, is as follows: GAGVSQSPSNKVTEKGKDVELRCDPISGHTALYWYRQSLGQGLEFLIYFQGNSAPDKSGLPSDRFSAERTGGSVSTLTIQRTQQEDSAVYLCASSRPGWGYTFGSGTRLTVV.

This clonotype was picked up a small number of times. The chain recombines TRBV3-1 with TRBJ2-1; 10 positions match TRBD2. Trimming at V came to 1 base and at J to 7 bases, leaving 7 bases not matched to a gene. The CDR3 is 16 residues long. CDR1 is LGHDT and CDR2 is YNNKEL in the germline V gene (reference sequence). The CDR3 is CASSQVSLAGVNEQFF. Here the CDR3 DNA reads TGTGCCAGCAGCCAAGTCAGCCTAGCGGGAGTAAATGAGCAGTTCTTC.

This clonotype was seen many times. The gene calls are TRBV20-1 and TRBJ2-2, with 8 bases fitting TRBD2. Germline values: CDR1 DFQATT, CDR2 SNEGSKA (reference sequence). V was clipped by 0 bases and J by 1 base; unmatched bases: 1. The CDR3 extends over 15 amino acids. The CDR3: CSARDAGGNTGELFF. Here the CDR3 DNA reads TGCAGTGCTAGAGATGCGGGAGGGAACACCGGGGAGCTGTTTTTT.

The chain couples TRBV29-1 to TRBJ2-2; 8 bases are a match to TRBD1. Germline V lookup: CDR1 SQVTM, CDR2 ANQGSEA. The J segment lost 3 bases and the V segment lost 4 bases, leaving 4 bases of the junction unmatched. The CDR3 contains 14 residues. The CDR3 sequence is CSVGDRPHTGELFF. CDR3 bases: TGCAGCGTTGGGGACAGGCCACACACCGGGGAGCTGTTTTTT.